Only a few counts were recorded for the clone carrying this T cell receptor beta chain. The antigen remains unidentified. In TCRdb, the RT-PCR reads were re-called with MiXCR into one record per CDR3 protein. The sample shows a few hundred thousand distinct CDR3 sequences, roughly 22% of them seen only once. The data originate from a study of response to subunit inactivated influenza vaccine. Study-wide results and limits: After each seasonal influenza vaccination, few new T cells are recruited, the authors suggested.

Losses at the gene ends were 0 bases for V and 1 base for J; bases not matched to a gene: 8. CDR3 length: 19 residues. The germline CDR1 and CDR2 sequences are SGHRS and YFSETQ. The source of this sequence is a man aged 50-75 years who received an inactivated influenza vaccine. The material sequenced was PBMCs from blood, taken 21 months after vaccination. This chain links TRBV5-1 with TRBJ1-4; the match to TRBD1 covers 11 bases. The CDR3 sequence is CASSLVPSGTGGTNEKLFF. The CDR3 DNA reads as TGCGCCAGCAGCTTGGTCCCTTCCGGGACAGGGGGAACTAATGAAAAACTGTTTTTT.